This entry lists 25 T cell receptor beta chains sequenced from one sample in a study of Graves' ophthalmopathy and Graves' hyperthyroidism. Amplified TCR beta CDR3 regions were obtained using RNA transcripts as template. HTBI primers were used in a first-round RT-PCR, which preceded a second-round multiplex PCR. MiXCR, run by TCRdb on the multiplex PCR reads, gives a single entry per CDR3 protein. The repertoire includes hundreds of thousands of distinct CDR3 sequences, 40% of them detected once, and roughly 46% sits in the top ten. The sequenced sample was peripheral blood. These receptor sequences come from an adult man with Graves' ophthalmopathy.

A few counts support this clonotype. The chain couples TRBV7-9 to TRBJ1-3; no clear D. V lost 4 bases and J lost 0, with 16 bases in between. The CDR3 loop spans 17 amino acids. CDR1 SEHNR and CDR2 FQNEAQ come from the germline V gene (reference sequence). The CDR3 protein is CASSWKGTLNSGNTIYF. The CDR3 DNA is TGTGCCAGCAGCTGGAAGGGTACGCTCAACTCTGGAAACACCATATATTTT.

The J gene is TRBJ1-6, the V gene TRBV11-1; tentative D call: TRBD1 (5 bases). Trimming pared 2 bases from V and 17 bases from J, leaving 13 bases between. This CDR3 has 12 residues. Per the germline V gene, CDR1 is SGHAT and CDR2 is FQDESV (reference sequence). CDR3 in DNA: TGTGCCAGCAGCTTATACCGGGGCACCGTCCACTTT. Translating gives CASSLYRGTVHF.

The CDR3 sequence: CSARVAGNTEAFF. The CDR3 DNA reads as TGCAGTGCTAGAGTGGCTGGGAACACTGAAGCTTTCTTT. The chain is built from TRBV20-1 and TRBJ1-1; no clear D gene. Per germline, CDR1 DFQATT and CDR2 SNEGSKA (reference sequence). Trimming took off 1 base at V and 1 base at J, with 7 bases between the two ends. CDR3 length equals 13 residues.

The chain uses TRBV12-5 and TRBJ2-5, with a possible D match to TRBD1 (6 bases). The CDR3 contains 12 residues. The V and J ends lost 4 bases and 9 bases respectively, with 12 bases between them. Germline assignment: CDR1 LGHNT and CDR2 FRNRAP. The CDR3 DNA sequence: TGTGCTAGTGGTTCCCAGGGGCGGGCCCAGTACTTC. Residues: CASGSQGRAQYF.

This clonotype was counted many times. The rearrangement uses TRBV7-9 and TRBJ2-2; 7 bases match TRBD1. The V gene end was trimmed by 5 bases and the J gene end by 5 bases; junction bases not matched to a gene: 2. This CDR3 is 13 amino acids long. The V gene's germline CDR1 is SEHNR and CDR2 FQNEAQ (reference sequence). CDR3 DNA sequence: TGTGCCAGCAGCGCGGACAGGACCGGGGAGCTGTTTTTT. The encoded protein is CASSADRTGELFF.

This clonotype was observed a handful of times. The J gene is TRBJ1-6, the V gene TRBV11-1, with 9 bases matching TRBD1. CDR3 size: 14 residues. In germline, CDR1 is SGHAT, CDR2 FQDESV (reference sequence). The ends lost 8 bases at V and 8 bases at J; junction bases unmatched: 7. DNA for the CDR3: TGTGCCAGCTCACCACGGACAGGGGATTCACCCCTCCACTTT. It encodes CASSPRTGDSPLHF.

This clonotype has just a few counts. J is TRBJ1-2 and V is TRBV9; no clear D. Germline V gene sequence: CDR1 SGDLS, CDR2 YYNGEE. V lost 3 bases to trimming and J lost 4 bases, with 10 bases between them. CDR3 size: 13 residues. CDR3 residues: CASSASATYGYTF. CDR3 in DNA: TGTGCCAGCAGCGCATCGGCCACCTATGGCTACACCTTC.

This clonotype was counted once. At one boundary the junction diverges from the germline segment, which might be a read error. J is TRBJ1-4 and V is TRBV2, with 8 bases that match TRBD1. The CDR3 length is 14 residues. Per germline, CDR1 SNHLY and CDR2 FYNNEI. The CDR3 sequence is CASGQGATNGKLFF. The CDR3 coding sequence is TGTGCCAGCGGACAGGGTGCAACTAATGGAAAACTGTTTTTT.

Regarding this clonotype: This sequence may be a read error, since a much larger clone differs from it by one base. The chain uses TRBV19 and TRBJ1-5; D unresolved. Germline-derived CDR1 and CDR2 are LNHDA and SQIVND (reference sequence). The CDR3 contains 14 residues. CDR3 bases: TGTGCCGGTAGTATACCGAACAGCAATCAGCCCCAGCATTTT. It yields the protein CAGSIPNSNQPQHF.

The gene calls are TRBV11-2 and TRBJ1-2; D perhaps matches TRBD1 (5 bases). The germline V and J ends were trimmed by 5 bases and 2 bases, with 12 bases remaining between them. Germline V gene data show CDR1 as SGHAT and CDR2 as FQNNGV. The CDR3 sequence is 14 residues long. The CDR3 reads CASSPLDSNYGYTF. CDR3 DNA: TGTGCCAGCAGCCCCCTAGACAGCAACTATGGCTACACCTTC.

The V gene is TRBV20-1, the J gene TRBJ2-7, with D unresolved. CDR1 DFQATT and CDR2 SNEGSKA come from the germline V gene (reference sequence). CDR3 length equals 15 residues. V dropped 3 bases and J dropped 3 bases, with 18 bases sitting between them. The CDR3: CSASGDGEANYEQYF. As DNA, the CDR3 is TGCAGTGCTAGTGGCGATGGGGAAGCTAACTACGAGCAGTACTTC.

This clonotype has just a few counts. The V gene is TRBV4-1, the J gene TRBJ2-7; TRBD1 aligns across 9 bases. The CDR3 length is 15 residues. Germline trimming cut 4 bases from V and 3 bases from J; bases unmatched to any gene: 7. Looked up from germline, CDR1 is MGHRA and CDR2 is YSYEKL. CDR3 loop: CASSPRTGEVYEQYF. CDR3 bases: TGCGCCAGCAGCCCAAGGACAGGGGAGGTCTACGAGCAGTACTTC.

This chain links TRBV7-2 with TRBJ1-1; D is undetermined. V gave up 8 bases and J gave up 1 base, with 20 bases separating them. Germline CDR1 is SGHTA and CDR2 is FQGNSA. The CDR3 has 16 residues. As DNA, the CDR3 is TGTGCCAGCGGTCTCTTTGGGCCCCGGGGGAACACTGAAGCTTTCTTT. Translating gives CASGLFGPRGNTEAFF.

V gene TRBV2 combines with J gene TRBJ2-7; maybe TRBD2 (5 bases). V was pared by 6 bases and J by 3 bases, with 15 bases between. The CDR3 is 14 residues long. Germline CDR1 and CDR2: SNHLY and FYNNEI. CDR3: CASSPGYRLYEQYF. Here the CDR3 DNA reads TGTGCCAGCAGCCCGGGGTACCGGCTCTACGAGCAGTACTTC.

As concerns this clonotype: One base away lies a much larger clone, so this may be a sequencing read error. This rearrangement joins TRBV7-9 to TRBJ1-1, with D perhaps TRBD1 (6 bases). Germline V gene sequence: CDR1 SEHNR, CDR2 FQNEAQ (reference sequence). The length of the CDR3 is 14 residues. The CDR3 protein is CASSLWRDNTEASF. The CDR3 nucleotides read TGTGCCAGCAGCTTATGGCGGGACAACACTGAAGCTTCCTTT.

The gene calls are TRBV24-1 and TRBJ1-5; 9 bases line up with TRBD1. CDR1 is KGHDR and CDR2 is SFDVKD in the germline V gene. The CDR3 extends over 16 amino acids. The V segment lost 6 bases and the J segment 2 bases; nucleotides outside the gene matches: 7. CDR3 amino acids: CATSSQDRGRNQPQHF. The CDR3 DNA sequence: TGTGCCACCAGTAGTCAGGACAGGGGTCGCAATCAGCCCCAGCATTTT.

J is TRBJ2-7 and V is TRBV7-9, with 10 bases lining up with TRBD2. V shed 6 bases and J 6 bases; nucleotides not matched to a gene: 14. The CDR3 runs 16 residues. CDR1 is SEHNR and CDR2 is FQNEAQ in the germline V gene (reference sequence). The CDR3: CASSTARASGRREQYF. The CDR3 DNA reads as TGTGCCAGCAGTACAGCGAGGGCTAGCGGGAGACGCGAGCAGTACTTC.

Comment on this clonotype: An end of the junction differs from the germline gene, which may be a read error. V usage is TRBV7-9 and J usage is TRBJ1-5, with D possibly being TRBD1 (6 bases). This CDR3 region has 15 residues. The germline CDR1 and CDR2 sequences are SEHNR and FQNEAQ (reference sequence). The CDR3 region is CASSPNPGANQPQHF. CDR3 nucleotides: TGCGCCAGCAGCCCCAATCCAGGGGCCAATCAGCCCCAGCATTTT.

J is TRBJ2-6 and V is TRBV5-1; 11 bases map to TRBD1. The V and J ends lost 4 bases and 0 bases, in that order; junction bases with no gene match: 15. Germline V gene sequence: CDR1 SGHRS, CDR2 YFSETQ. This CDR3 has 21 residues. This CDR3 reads CASSLLVPGTGGRSGANVLTF. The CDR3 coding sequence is TGCGCCAGCAGCCTACTCGTCCCCGGGACAGGGGGTCGCTCTGGGGCCAACGTCCTGACTTTC.

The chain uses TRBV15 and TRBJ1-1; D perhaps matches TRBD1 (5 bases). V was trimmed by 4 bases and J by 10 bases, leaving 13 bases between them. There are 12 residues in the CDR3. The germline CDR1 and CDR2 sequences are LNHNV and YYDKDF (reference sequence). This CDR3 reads CATSTPGLRAFF. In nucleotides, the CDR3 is TGTGCCACCAGCACTCCGGGACTTAGAGCTTTCTTT.

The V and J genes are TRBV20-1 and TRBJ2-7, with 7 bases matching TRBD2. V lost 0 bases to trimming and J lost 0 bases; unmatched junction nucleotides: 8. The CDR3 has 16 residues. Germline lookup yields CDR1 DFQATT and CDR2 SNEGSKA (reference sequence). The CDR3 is CSARDQGREPSYEQYF. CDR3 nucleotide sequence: TGCAGTGCTAGAGATCAAGGGAGGGAGCCCTCCTACGAGCAGTACTTC.

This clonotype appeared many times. The CDR3 loop is CSVLQGNGNTIYF. The CDR3, as DNA: TGCAGCGTCCTCCAGGGGAATGGAAACACCATATATTTT. The chain has TRBV29-1 and TRBJ1-3; D is possibly TRBD1 (6 bases). Germline CDR1 SQVTM, CDR2 ANQGSEA. Trimming pared 6 bases from V and 3 bases from J, leaving 12 bases between. CDR3 length equals 13 residues.

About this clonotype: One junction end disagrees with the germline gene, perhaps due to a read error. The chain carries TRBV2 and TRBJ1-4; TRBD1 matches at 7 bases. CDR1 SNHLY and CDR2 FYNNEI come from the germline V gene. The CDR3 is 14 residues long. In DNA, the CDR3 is TGCGCCAGCAGGCGGGACAGCTCGAGTGAAAAACTGTTTTTT. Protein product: CASRRDSSSEKLFF.

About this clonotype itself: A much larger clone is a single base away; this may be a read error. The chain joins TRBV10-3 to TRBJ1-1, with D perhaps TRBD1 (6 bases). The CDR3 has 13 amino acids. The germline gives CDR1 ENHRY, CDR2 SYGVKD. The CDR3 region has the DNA TGTGCCATCAGTGCCCAGGGGACCCCTGAAGCTTCCTTT. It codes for CAISAQGTPEASF.

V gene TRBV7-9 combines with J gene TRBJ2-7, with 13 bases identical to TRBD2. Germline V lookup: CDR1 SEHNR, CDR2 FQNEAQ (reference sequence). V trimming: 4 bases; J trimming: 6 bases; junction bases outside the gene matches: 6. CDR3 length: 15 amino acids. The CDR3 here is CASSSLAGGPLEQYF. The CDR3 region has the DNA TGTGCCAGCAGCTCACTAGCGGGGGGGCCCCTCGAGCAGTACTTC.